Listed below are T cell receptor beta chains from one sample, sequenced in a study of glioma-infiltrating T cells. TCRdb re-called the multiplex PCR reads through MiXCR, storing one row per CDR3 protein. The sample has more than 100,000 distinct CDR3 sequences, about 30% seen once. What was sequenced was glioma tissue, nonneoplastic brain tissue, or PBMCs (not recorded which). These receptors all come from a human donor with low-grade glioma or glioblastoma, undergoing nonglioma brain surgery, or in good health (not recorded which). CDR3s include the opening cysteine and the closing phenylalanine or tryptophan. The order of the fields is D gene, J gene, V gene, clone size, CDR3 DNA, CDR3 protein. The D gene is left open where the match is weak. A row's size may be missing; if present it is once, few, many or a size class.

.,TRBJ2-3,TRBV7-6,few,TGTGCCAGCAGCTTAGGAGCGGGTAAGGGCACAGATACGCAGTATTTT,CASSLGAGKGTDTQYF
.,TRBJ1-2,TRBV28,many,TGTGCCAGCAGCTCCCAAATGGGGATCTATGGCTACACCTTC,CASSSQMGIYGYTF
.,TRBJ1-5,TRBV20-1,many,TGCAGTGCGGGCGGAGGGAACAATCAGCCCCAGCATTTT,CSAGGGNNQPQHF
TRBD2,TRBJ2-3,TRBV2,many,TGTGCCAGCAGGGGACTAGCGGGGAGAGATACGCAGTATTTT,CASRGLAGRDTQYF
.,TRBJ1-1,TRBV19,many,TGTGCCAGTAGTATACGGGGAGTCACTGAAGCTTTCTTT,CASSIRGVTEAFF
.,TRBJ2-1,TRBV5-1,.,TGCGCCAGCAGCTTTTTACCGCTCCAAGACTCCTACAATGAGCAGTTCTTC,CASSFLPLQDSYNEQFF
.,TRBJ1-2,TRBV11-1,.,TGTGCCAGCAGTTCTTGGCCGCAGAGGAACGCTAACTATGGCTACACCTTC,CASSSWPQRNANYGYTF
.,TRBJ1-3,TRBV4-3,.,TGCGCCAGCAGCCAACGACCGAGCTCTGGAAACACCATATATTTT,CASSQRPSSGNTIYF
.,TRBJ1-2,TRBV7-8,.,TGTGCCAGCAGCTTAGTAGAGAGAAAGTATAACTACACCTTC,CASSLVERKYNYTF
.,TRBJ1-2,TRBV7-9,.,TGTGCCAGCAGCTTAGTAGAGTCCTCCTATGGCTACACCTTC,CASSLVESSYGYTF
TRBD2,TRBJ2-3,TRBV6-1,many,TGTGCCAGCAGACCGCACCGGGGGGAGGGGACAGATACGCAGTATTTT,CASRPHRGEGTDTQYF
TRBD1,TRBJ1-2,TRBV4-2,few,TGTGCCAGCAGCCAAGATAGGACAGGAACTTATGGCTACACCTTC,CASSQDRTGTYGYTF
.,TRBJ2-7,TRBV20-1,once,TGCAGTGCTGGCTCGGGGGAAACAGGGTTCTACGAGCAGTACTTC,CSAGSGETGFYEQYF
.,TRBJ1-1,TRBV19,.,TGTGCCAGTAGCCTCAAGGGGAGAGGAACTGAAGCTTTCTTT,CASSLKGRGTEAFF
.,TRBJ2-3,TRBV5-8,few,TGTGCCAGCAGCTTGAAAAACATCGATACGCAGTATTTT,CASSLKNIDTQYF
.,TRBJ1-2,TRBV7-9,once,TGTGTCAGCAGCTTCGGGGTCAACTATGGCTACACCTTC,CVSSFGVNYGYTF
.,TRBJ1-1,TRBV2,.,TGTGCCAGCAGTGCCAAGGGGGGCGCGAACACTGAAACTTTCTTT,CASSAKGGANTETFF
.,TRBJ2-5,TRBV19,many,TGTGCCAGTAGTGCGGGGAGTCGGCAAGAGACCCAGTACTTC,CASSAGSRQETQYF
TRBD2,TRBJ2-3,TRBV18,many,TGTGCCAGCTCACCACCGCAGACTAGCGGAGCCCTCGGTACGCAGTATTTT,CASSPPQTSGALGTQYF
TRBD1,TRBJ1-1,TRBV29-1,few,TGCAGCGTTGGAGCAGGGACAGGGCGCACTGAAGCTTTCTTT,CSVGAGTGRTEAFF
.,TRBJ1-6,TRBV3-1,.,TGTGCCAGCAGCTTGAGGACGGGGTTTGGTTCACCCCTCCACTTT,CASSLRTGFGSPLHF
.,TRBJ1-6,TRBV6-1,many,TGTGCCAGCAGTCTCCGACAGACGAATAATTCACCCCTCCACTTT,CASSLRQTNNSPLHF
.,TRBJ1-4,TRBV25-1,many,TGTGCCAGCAGTGACTTTTTCGAGGGCCCTAATGAAAAACTGTTTTTT,CASSDFFEGPNEKLFF
TRBD1,TRBJ1-5,TRBV19,.,TGTGCCAGTAGTATTCGACAGGGGGGGAGAAATCAGCCCCAGCATTTT,CASSIRQGGRNQPQHF
.,TRBJ1-6,TRBV12-3/TRBV12-4,many,TGTGCCAGCAGTGGGTCCTATTCACCCCTCCACTTT,CASSGSYSPLHF
.,TRBJ2-3,TRBV6-1,many,TGTGCCAGCAGGACCCCCGCGGGGTTGCAGTATTTT,CASRTPAGLQYF
TRBD1,TRBJ1-2,TRBV12-3/TRBV12-4,few,TGTGCCAGCAGTGGGACAGGGGGCTATGGCTACACCTTC,CASSGTGGYGYTF
.,TRBJ2-7,TRBV27,many,TGTGCCAGCAGTAGGATCCTCCCGTCCTACGAGCAGTACTTC,CASSRILPSYEQYF
.,TRBJ1-1,TRBV7-9,many,TGTGCCAGCAGCTTAACGGGGGGGGGACTTGAAGCTTTCTTT,CASSLTGGGLEAFF
.,TRBJ2-3,TRBV5-1,few,TGCGCCAGCAGCTGGCGAGGGGAGGTCGGTACGCAGTATTTT,CASSWRGEVGTQYF
TRBD2,TRBJ2-1,TRBV7-2,many,TGTGCCAGCAGGCCCGGGACTAGCATTGTCAATGAGCAGTTCTTC,CASRPGTSIVNEQFF
.,TRBJ2-1,TRBV7-8,.,TGTGCCAGCAGCCCCAGTGGACGTCAATACAATGAGCAGTTCTTC,CASSPSGRQYNEQFF
TRBD1,TRBJ2-1,TRBV12-3/TRBV12-4,many,TGTGCCAGCCGCTACTCCGGGACAGAGTCCAATGAGCAGTTCTTC,CASRYSGTESNEQFF
.,TRBJ1-4,TRBV7-9,few,TGTGCCAGCAGCTTCGGGGAAGAAAAACTGTTTTTT,CASSFGEEKLFF
TRBD1,TRBJ1-1,TRBV28,many,TGTGCCAGCCAATTAGACAGGGGGCGGACTGAAGCTTTCTTT,CASQLDRGRTEAFF
.,TRBJ2-3,TRBV5-1,.,TGCGCCAGCAGCTTTAAAGGGGCTAGCACAGATACGCAGTATTTT,CASSFKGASTDTQYF
.,TRBJ1-5,TRBV10-3,few,TGTGCCATCAGTGAGCTACAGTACGAACAGCCCCAGCATTTT,CAISELQYEQPQHF
TRBD2,TRBJ2-3,TRBV20-1,many,TGCAGTGCTAGGCAAAATGCGGGACTAGCGGGGGGCACAGATACGCAGTATTTT,CSARQNAGLAGGTDTQYF
.,TRBJ1-6,TRBV19,many,TGTGCCAGTAGTATAGGGGATTCACCCCTCCACTTT,CASSIGDSPLHF
.,TRBJ2-3,TRBV14,.,TGTGCCAGCAGCCATAGAGGACGGCCGTCCCCCGACGATACGCAGTATTTT,CASSHRGRPSPDDTQYF
.,TRBJ2-3,TRBV6-1,.,TGCGCCAGCAGTAGGTCGGGGGCGGATACGCAGTATTTT,CASSRSGADTQYF